The 25 T cell receptor beta chains below come from one sample, sequenced in a study of long-term antiretroviral therapy in people with HIV. Samples were assayed with immunoSEQ v3.0 at survey level. The assay was immunoSEQ multiplex PCR, and TCRdb's table has in-frame clones only and misses some. The sample has about 33,000 clones; about 80% are singletons. The sequencing here drew on unsorted PBMCs, taken 2 years after starting antiretroviral therapy. The source of these receptors is a woman aged 45-60 years with HIV.

Here the CDR3 reads CASRRTQNSGNTIYF. CDR3 nucleotide sequence: TGTGCCAGCAGGCGGACACAAAACTCTGGAAACACCATATATTTT. This sequence joins TRBV13 and TRBJ1-3, with D possibly being TRBD1 (5 bases). This CDR3 comprises 15 residues. Per germline, CDR1 PRHDT and CDR2 FYEKMQ (reference sequence). Trimming removed 6 bases from V and 0 bases from J, with 12 bases in between.

The chain links TRBV6-1 to TRBJ1-3, with D hard to call. Germline values: CDR1 MNHNS, CDR2 SASEGT. V lost 6 bases and J 3 bases, leaving 9 bases between the germline ends. The CDR3 length is 13 residues. CDR3 amino acids: CASSAKVGNTIYF. The CDR3 DNA reads as TGTGCCAGCAGCGCAAAGGTTGGAAACACCATATATTTT.

The chain is built from TRBV7-2 and TRBJ2-7, with D tentatively TRBD1 (6 bases). Per the germline V gene, CDR1 is SGHTA and CDR2 is FQGNSA. The V and J ends lost 3 bases and 2 bases respectively, with 11 bases between them. There are 14 residues in the CDR3. CDR3 sequence (DNA): TGTGCCAGCAGCTTGAGTGGGGGCCCCTACGAGCAGTACGTC. Translating gives CASSLSGGPYEQYV.

This clone has only one observation. The rearrangement uses TRBV29-1 and TRBJ1-2, with 9 bases fitting TRBD1. In germline, CDR1 is SQVTM, CDR2 ANQGSEA. The CDR3 runs 13 residues. With 4 bases clipped from V and 5 bases from J, the junction kept 5 bases outside the gene matches. The CDR3 DNA is TGCAGCGTTGGGGTGGGACAGGGTTATGGCTACACCTTC. Translated, it gives CSVGVGQGYGYTF.

The genes are TRBV11-2 and TRBJ2-7; D is perhaps TRBD2 (6 bases). V shed 7 bases and J shed 3 bases, with 13 bases lying between them. The CDR3 covers 13 residues. Germline assignment: CDR1 SGHAT and CDR2 FQNNGV. The CDR3 is CASTPGRDYEQYF. The CDR3 bases are TGTGCCAGCACCCCAGGGCGGGACTACGAGCAGTACTTC.

This clone was seen just once. The genes are TRBV11-2 and TRBJ1-6, with 7 bases lining up with TRBD1. The CDR3 is made up of 15 amino acids. CDR1 and CDR2 (germline): SGHAT, FQNNGV. The ends lost 5 bases at V and 4 bases at J; junction bases unmatched: 5. The CDR3 nucleotides read TGTGCCAGCAGCAACCCGACAGGGTATAATTCACCCCTCCACTTT. Translated: CASSNPTGYNSPLHF.

This clone has only a few counts. The chain links TRBV30 to TRBJ1-5; 8 positions agree with TRBD1. The CDR3 totals 12 residues. Germline CDR1 reads GTSNPN; CDR2 reads SVGIG (reference sequence). The V gene end was trimmed by 5 bases and the J gene end by 6 bases; junction bases not matched to a gene: 3. The DNA for the CDR3 is TGTGCCTGGGGACAGGGAGGTCAGCCCCAGCATTTT. It specifies CAWGQGGQPQHF.

V and J are TRBV4-1 and TRBJ1-6; TRBD1 agrees at 7 bases. This CDR3 spans 18 amino acids. After removal of 0 bases from V and 2 bases from J, the junction contained 7 bases not matched to a gene. Germline-derived CDR1 and CDR2 are MGHRA and YSYEKL. CDR3 region: CASSQEGQGVPYNSPLHF. The CDR3 nucleotides read TGCGCCAGCAGCCAAGAGGGGCAGGGGGTGCCCTATAATTCACCCCTCCACTTT.

This clone occurred once. The chain recombines TRBV5-5 with TRBJ1-2, with D possibly matching TRBD1 (5 bases). Germline values: CDR1 SGHKS, CDR2 YYEKEE (reference sequence). Trimming took 6 bases from V and 4 from J, leaving 10 bases between them. The CDR3 runs 12 residues. CDR3 bases: TGTGCCAGCACCCTGGGGCGCTATGGCTACACCTTC. It yields the protein CASTLGRYGYTF.

This rearrangement joins TRBV2 to TRBJ1-1, with D tentatively TRBD1 (6 bases). CDR3 size: 15 residues. Germline assignment: CDR1 SNHLY and CDR2 FYNNEI. V lost 4 bases and J 4 bases, leaving 16 bases between the germline ends. The CDR3 sequence: CASSANWDIPTEAFF. The CDR3 DNA sequence: TGTGCCAGCAGTGCCAACTGGGACATTCCCACTGAAGCTTTCTTT.

This clone has a handful of counts. The CDR3 sequence is CASSPYGQGNQPQHF. Here the CDR3 DNA reads TGTGCCAGCTCACCTTACGGACAGGGCAATCAGCCCCAGCATTTT. The rearrangement joins TRBV18 to TRBJ1-5, with 7 bases matching TRBD1. The germline gives CDR1 KGHSH, CDR2 LQKENI. This CDR3 region has 15 residues. J lost 2 bases, V lost 3 bases, and 4 bases had no gene match.

The V call is TRBV5-1, the J call TRBJ1-3; no clear D gene. The V and J ends lost 4 bases and 0 bases respectively, with 11 bases between them. The CDR3 extends over 15 amino acids. Looked up from germline, CDR1 is SGHRS and CDR2 is YFSETQ. The CDR3 bases are TGCGCCAGCAGCCTTGGACGGGCCTCTGGAAACACCATATATTTT. Encoded protein: CASSLGRASGNTIYF.

This chain connects TRBV5-4 to TRBJ2-7; 7 bases are shared with TRBD1. CDR3 length equals 14 residues. Germline V gene sequence: CDR1 SGHNT, CDR2 YYREEE (reference sequence). V shed 4 bases, J shed 1 base, and the junction held 5 bases outside the gene matches. CDR3 nucleotide sequence: TGTGCCAGCAGCACCCCGGGACAGTCCTACGAGCAGTACTTC. Protein product: CASSTPGQSYEQYF.

The chain recombines TRBV21-1 with TRBJ1-1; TRBD1, the table's D call, lacks a check against the DNA. TRBV21-1 is labeled a pseudogene. This CDR3 region has 15 residues. CDR3 sequence: CASSNLYRANTEAFF. Written as DNA, the CDR3 is TGTGCCAGCAGCAACCTATACAGGGCGAACACTGAAGCTTTCTTT.

This clone has only one observation. V usage is TRBV7-9 and J usage is TRBJ2-3; D not resolved. The CDR3 totals 13 residues. Germline CDR1 reads SEHNR; CDR2 reads FQNEAQ (reference sequence). Trimming removed 10 bases at V and 2 bases at J, with 13 bases between. The DNA for the CDR3 is TGTGCCACAACACAACCGAACACAGATACGCAGTATTTT. Translated: CATTQPNTDTQYF.

Here the CDR3 reads CASSARFTGELFF. The CDR3 DNA is TGCGCCAGCAGTGCTCGATTCACCGGGGAGCTGTTTTTT. This chain joins TRBV10-2 and TRBJ2-2; D is uncertain. Trimming shortened V by 4 bases and J by 4 bases, and 7 bases separated the two germline ends. The CDR3 loop spans 13 amino acids. Germline V CDR1 and CDR2: WSHSY, SAAADI.

J is TRBJ1-2 and V is TRBV6-1; D gene ambiguous. The ends were cut back, 10 bases at V and 2 bases at J, with 8 bases in the middle. The CDR3 runs to 11 residues. Germline CDR1 MNHNS, CDR2 SASEGT. CDR3 DNA sequence: TGTGCCACCCACCCCAACTATGGCTACACCTTC. It is translated as CATHPNYGYTF.

The chain employs TRBV10-2 and TRBJ2-3; possibly TRBD1 for D (6 bases). CDR1 is WSHSY, CDR2 SAAADI, per germline. The ends were cut back, 3 bases at V and 8 bases at J, with 18 bases in the middle. This CDR3 has 15 amino acids. CDR3: CASSDPTGPQGTQYF. As DNA, the CDR3 is TGCGCCAGCAGTGACCCGACAGGCCCGCAGGGTACGCAGTATTTT.

The chain is built from TRBV7-9 and TRBJ2-7, with D perhaps matching TRBD2 (5 bases). This CDR3 has 14 residues. Germline CDR1 reads SEHNR; CDR2 reads FQNEAQ (reference sequence). The V end lost 4 bases, the J end lost 5 bases, and 15 bases lay between the germline ends. The CDR3 nucleotides read TGTGCCAGCAGCTCCCTGGGTACGGGGAACGAGCAGTACGTC. Amino acid sequence: CASSSLGTGNEQYV.

The chain couples TRBV18 to TRBJ1-1; D unresolved. Trimming stripped 6 bases from V and 6 bases from J, with 14 bases between. Germline CDR1 reads KGHSH; CDR2 reads LQKENI. The CDR3 spans 13 residues. The DNA of the CDR3 is TGTGCCAGCTCCCATCTGGTGGGCGCTGAAGCTTTCTTT. This gives the protein CASSHLVGAEAFF.

V and J are TRBV4-1 and TRBJ2-3; D is possibly TRBD2 (8 bases). The CDR3 is 16 residues long. Germline values: CDR1 MGHRA, CDR2 YSYEKL. V dropped 4 bases and J dropped 2 bases, with 16 bases sitting between them. CDR3: CASSPGGGLATDTQYF. As DNA, the CDR3 is TGCGCCAGCAGCCCAGGGGGTGGACTAGCCACAGATACGCAGTATTTT.

The V and J genes are TRBV6-5 and TRBJ1-2; D may be TRBD1 (5 bases). Germline CDR1 is MNHEY and CDR2 is SVGAGI. Trimming took 6 bases from V and 8 from J, leaving 19 bases between them. The CDR3 contains 14 residues. This CDR3 is CASRVDSPAGGYTF. In nucleotides, the CDR3 is TGTGCCAGCAGGGTCGACAGCCCAGCGGGCGGCTACACCTTC.

The chain carries TRBV27 and TRBJ1-1; tentative D call: TRBD1 (5 bases). The germline gives CDR1 MNHEY, CDR2 SMNVEV (reference sequence). This CDR3 comprises 14 residues. V lost 8 bases and J 2 bases, leaving 15 bases between the germline ends. The CDR3 sequence is CASGPGTANTEAFF. CDR3 nucleotide sequence: TGTGCCAGCGGCCCTGGGACGGCTAACACTGAAGCTTTCTTT.

This clone occurred once. This chain's CDR3 is CAWSATRDYLSTDTQYF. CDR3 coding DNA: TGTGCCTGGAGTGCCACCAGGGATTATCTAAGCACAGATACGCAGTATTTT. The rearrangement links TRBV30 to TRBJ2-3; D is possibly TRBD1 (5 bases). CDR1 is GTSNPN and CDR2 is SVGIG in the germline V gene (reference sequence). This CDR3 contains 17 residues. The V end was cut by 1 base, the J end by 0 bases, with 17 bases between.

V usage is TRBV7-9 and J usage is TRBJ2-2; the match to TRBD2 covers 7 bases. Trimming cost V 2 bases and J 2 bases; bases outside gene matches: 2. The CDR3 covers 15 residues. CDR1 and CDR2 from the germline V gene are SEHNR and FQNEAQ (reference sequence). CDR3 residues: CASSLSGANTGELFF. The CDR3 DNA follows: TGTGCCAGCAGCTTAAGCGGGGCCAACACCGGGGAGCTGTTTTTT.